Listed here is a single TCR beta chain. This clonotype has ten or more counts. Its antigen is not yet known. Nothing much larger sits one base from this clone, and base qualities are not available. The CDR3 goes from the cysteine to the phenylalanine over 15 residues. CDR3 DNA is the only sequence kept; it has 45 bases, read in frame from the first base. The junction shows trimming of 6 bases on V and 0 bases on J, plus 13 bases between the germline ends. Systemically healthy Caucasian individuals from Russia, 35 to 40 in total and aged about 6 to 100 years, were included as donors. Each donor gave about 9.8 milliliters of peripheral blood, drawn into EDTA-treated Vacutainer tubes. PBMCs were isolated by Ficoll-Paque density-gradient centrifugation, with at least 6.5 million obtained per sample. Total RNA was extracted from PBMCs with Trizol reagent, with at least 5 micrograms obtained per sample. The percentages of naive CD45RAhigh/CD27high T cells were determined by flow cytometry on a PBMC aliquot from every donor.

This specimen belongs to a study of blood T cells in healthy people across ages (dated by TCRdb to between 2015 and 2016). Turning to the overall study: In model experiments, roughly one uniquely barcoded TCR beta cDNA molecule per two T cells was captured by template switching. To track age-related changes in TCR beta repertoire diversity, the study relied on deep sequencing normalized with unique cDNA molecular identifiers. The donors were divided into four age groups: young (average approximately 17 years), middle-aged (approximately 39), aged (about 61) and long-lived (around 87). The study analyzed two additional independent replicas of 1 million unique cDNA reads from the same blood draw for two donors, one aged 18 to 29 and one aged 80 or older. To avoid experimental bias, donors of different ages were spread randomly across the sequencing lanes.

The full study reports these points: Since profiling was done on bulk unsorted PBMCs, naive and antigen-experienced compartments could not be conclusively compared. Because donor CMV infection status was unknown, age-related changes in expanded clonotypes were potentially confounded. Estimates of total diversity based on one million sequenced T cells were considered lower bounds and underestimates. The percentage of naive T cells measured by flow cytometry correlated strongly with observed TCR beta diversity. As age increased, observed TCR beta diversity per million T cells dropped in a roughly linear way, and a significant reduction was already evident by age 40. Compared with the aged group, more naive CD4+ T cells, fewer expanded clones and increased TCR diversity were shown by the long-lived group, suggesting age selection.

Libraries were prepared through 5' RACE. The sequencer was an Illumina HiSeq 2500. A second about 6 to 11 cycle PCR used a sample-barcoded 5' primer and a J-beta primer mix. A template-switch 5' adaptor carrying 12 random nucleotides introduced a unique molecular identifier onto each TCR beta cDNA molecule. Each sample yielded at least 2.5 million CDR3-containing paired-end reads. First-strand cDNA synthesis was performed from all RNA using the Mint cDNA synthesis kit, with priming by a TRBC-specific oligonucleotide. Following uracil-DNA glycosylase treatment, a first 18-cycle PCR with universal primers M1SS and BC2_uni_R was performed on all cDNA. In the paper's pipeline: For normalization, 1 million high-quality reads were randomly selected from each sample, with every read carrying a distinct molecular identifier. Reads with shared molecular identifiers were discarded instead of being binned into consensus sequences. MiTCR, set to a Q25 quality threshold and the strictest error-elimination algorithm, was used for CDR3 identification, clonotype clustering and error correction. A nonparametric unseen species model with Euler transformation was used to estimate lower-bound total TCR beta diversity. TCRdb applied fastp at Q25 and MiXCR to the public reads, then kept only in-frame beta chains. Every entry covers one CDR3 protein and lists the most common genes and DNA from its rows. The V and J calls, along with clone size, are taken from TCRdb and not from the paper's own processing. Present in this sample are around 870,000 distinct CDR3 sequences, 25% to 35% of which were seen just once. Together, the top ten hold 17% of the sample.

The specimen was blood. The chain is encoded by TRBV12-3 or TRBV12-4 joined to TRBJ2-3; matching of 6 bases hints at TRBD2 as the D gene. This sequence was found in a woman aged 80 or over in good health. The base sequence is TGTGCCAGCAGCCAGGGACTGCATAGCACAGATACGCAGTATTTT. Its product reads: CASSQGLHSTDTQYF.